The 12 T cell receptor beta chains reported below all come from one sample, sequenced in a study of CD8 T cells in Susac syndrome. Random hexamers were used to reverse transcribe an amount of roughly 0.5 to 1 ug RNA. TCRdb re-analysed the immunoSEQ multiplex PCR reads in MiXCR, keeping a single row per CDR3 protein. The profile shows approximately 160,000 distinct CDR3 sequences, about 90% of them singletons. Sequencing was performed on CD4+ T cells from PBMCs. The receptors were sampled from a human donor in good health.

The J gene is TRBJ1-6, the V gene TRBV6-2 or TRBV6-3; no clear D gene. This CDR3 comprises 14 residues. V shed 5 bases and J shed 3 bases, with 8 bases lying between them. Germline V gives CDR1 MNHEY, CDR2 SVGEGT. This chain's CDR3 is CASSERRYNSPLHF. In DNA form, the CDR3 reads TGTGCCAGCAGTGAGCGACGCTATAATTCACCCCTCCACTTT.

This sequence joins TRBV2 and TRBJ1-2, with D uncertain. Per germline, CDR1 SNHLY and CDR2 FYNNEI. V was shortened by 0 bases and J by 8 bases, with 16 bases between the two germline ends. This CDR3 comprises 15 residues. CDR3 amino acids: CASSEAGGDSGGYTF. The CDR3 bases are TGTGCCAGCAGTGAAGCCGGCGGTGATTCTGGAGGCTACACCTTC. Together with reference TRBV2 and TRBJ1-2, the CDR3 gives the full variable domain: EPEVTQTPSHQVTQMGQEVILRCVPISNHLYFYWYRQILGQKVEFLVSFYNNEISEKSEIFDDQFSVERPDGSNFTLKIRSTKLEDSAMYFCASSEAGGDSGGYTFGSGTRLTVV.

The gene calls are TRBV5-4 and TRBJ2-5; D not resolved. There are 15 residues in the CDR3. The germline gives CDR1 SGHNT, CDR2 YYREEE (reference sequence). V shed 1 base and J shed 1 base, with 11 bases lying between them. CDR3 sequence (DNA): TGTGCCAGCAGCTTGCCCGCAGGATCCCAAGAGACCCAGTACTTC. This encodes CASSLPAGSQETQYF. The full variable domain, its missing parts supplied by reference TRBV5-4 and TRBJ2-5, is ETGVTQSPTHLIKTRGQQVTLRCSSQSGHNTVSWYQQALGQGPQFIFQYYREEENGRGNFPPRFSGLQFPNYSSELNVNALELDDSALYLCASSLPAGSQETQYFGPGTRLLVL.

The chain combines TRBV9 with TRBJ1-5; D call uncertain. Germline CDR1 SGDLS, CDR2 YYNGEE. The CDR3 loop spans 14 amino acids. V was trimmed by 5 bases and J by 3 bases, leaving 12 bases between them. This CDR3 is CASSLRADNQPQHF. For the CDR3, the DNA is TGTGCCAGCAGTCTTCGGGCCGACAATCAGCCCCAGCATTTT.

The CDR3 region is CASSFRVAGSYEQYF. The DNA for the CDR3 is TGTGCCAGCAGCTTCCGGGTAGCGGGTTCCTACGAGCAGTACTTC. The chain has TRBV3-1 and TRBJ2-7; 7 bases match TRBD2. V trimming: 5 bases; J trimming: 1 base; junction bases outside the gene matches: 8. Germline CDR1 and CDR2: LGHDT and YNNKEL (reference sequence). This CDR3 has 15 amino acids.

In DNA, the CDR3 is TGTGCCGGCGCCGGGACACCAAGGGGGAACACTGAAGCTTTCTTT. Translated, it gives CAGAGTPRGNTEAFF. The chain carries TRBV28 and TRBJ1-1, with a possible D match to TRBD1 (6 bases). The length of the CDR3 is 15 residues. Trimming stripped 11 bases from V and 1 base from J, with 20 bases between. Per the germline V gene, CDR1 is MDHEN and CDR2 is SYDVKM. Using reference TRBV28 and TRBJ1-1 for the parts outside the CDR3, the full variable domain is DVKVTQSSRYLVKRTGEKVFLECVQDMDHENMFWYRQDPGLGLRLIYFSYDVKMKEKGDIPEGYSVSREKKERFSLILESASTNQTSMYLCAGAGTPRGNTEAFFGQGTRLTVV.

The rearrangement joins TRBV18 to TRBJ2-3; TRBD2 matches at 7 bases. The CDR3 spans 16 residues. V shed 6 bases, J shed 3 bases, and the junction held 12 bases outside the gene matches. The germline gives CDR1 KGHSH, CDR2 LQKENI. CDR3 residues: CASSQTRSGETDTQYF. For the CDR3, the DNA is TGTGCCAGCTCCCAAACTCGGAGCGGGGAAACAGATACGCAGTATTTT.

The chain recombines TRBV6-2 or TRBV6-3 with TRBJ2-1, with D unclear. V lost 6 bases and J 8 bases, leaving 20 bases between the germline ends. CDR1 MNHEY and CDR2 SVGEGT come from the germline V gene. The CDR3 consists of 15 residues. CDR3 residues: CASRPSGGSPHEQFF. CDR3 bases: TGTGCCAGCAGACCCTCGGGCGGTTCTCCCCATGAGCAGTTCTTC.

This clonotype was seen just once. The V call is TRBV6-5, the J call TRBJ1-1; TRBD1 matches at 7 bases. The germline gives CDR1 MNHEY, CDR2 SVGAGI. This CDR3 contains 17 residues. With V trimmed by 2 bases and J by 1 base, 10 bases remained unmatched. CDR3 amino acids: CASSYPRGGSKNTEAFF. The CDR3 DNA reads as TGTGCCAGCAGTTACCCCAGGGGGGGCTCCAAGAACACTGAAGCTTTCTTT.

The chain employs TRBV30 and TRBJ1-5; 8 nucleotides line up with TRBD1. This CDR3 spans 14 amino acids. Germline trimming cut 3 bases from V and 3 bases from J; bases unmatched to any gene: 4. The V gene's germline CDR1 is GTSNPN and CDR2 SVGIG (reference sequence). DNA for the CDR3: TGTGCCTGGAGCAGGGGGCAGATCAATCAGCCCCAGCATTTT. Translation: CAWSRGQINQPQHF.

V and J are TRBV29-1 and TRBJ1-1, with a weak D call TRBD1 (5 bases). This CDR3 spans 13 amino acids. CDR1 and CDR2 from the germline V gene are SQVTM and ANQGSEA. V shed 2 bases and J shed 6 bases, with 13 bases lying between them. The CDR3 loop is CSVERPDTAEAFF. The CDR3 DNA reads as TGCAGCGTTGAACGACCGGACACGGCTGAAGCTTTCTTT.

The rearrangement links TRBV28 to TRBJ2-7; 7 bases align to TRBD1. Germline CDR1 is MDHEN and CDR2 is SYDVKM. J was trimmed by 2 bases and V by 4 bases; bases with no gene match: 8. This CDR3 spans 15 amino acids. The CDR3 here is CASSYPGTVPYEQYF. CDR3 in DNA: TGTGCCAGCAGTTATCCCGGGACAGTCCCCTACGAGCAGTACTTC. Supplemented by reference TRBV28 and TRBJ2-7, the full variable domain reads DVKVTQSSRYLVKRTGEKVFLECVQDMDHENMFWYRQDPGLGLRLIYFSYDVKMKEKGDIPEGYSVSREKKERFSLILESASTNQTSMYLCASSYPGTVPYEQYFGPGTRLTVT.